One sample yielded the 18 T cell receptor beta chains listed below, sequenced in a study of shared clonotypes between healthy human individuals. Assay used: immunoSEQ multiplex PCR; TCRdb lists only in-frame clones, some missing. The sample records over a million clones, less than 99% being singletons. Material: naive CD4+ T cells sorted from blood. Subset reported: CD45RA+ positively selected. These TCRs come from a man younger than 45 in good health.

J is TRBJ2-5 and V is TRBV19; TRBD2 might be the D (5 bases). Trimming shortened V by 5 bases and J by 3 bases, and 10 bases separated the two germline ends. Germline V gene lookup returns CDR1 LNHDA and CDR2 SQIVND (reference sequence). This CDR3 contains 13 residues. The chain's CDR3 is CASSSGMEETQYF. The CDR3 DNA is TGTGCCAGTAGTTCGGGGATGGAAGAGACCCAGTACTTC.

The chain uses TRBV28 and TRBJ2-2, with 9 bases fitting TRBD2. Germline CDR1 reads MDHEN; CDR2 reads SYDVKM. The ends lost 6 bases at V and 2 bases at J; junction bases unmatched: 22. The CDR3 length is 21 residues. CDR3: CASSPRGLWREGQLNTGELFF. CDR3 DNA: TGTGCCAGCAGCCCGCGAGGTCTGTGGCGGGAGGGCCAATTAAACACCGGGGAGCTGTTTTTT. The variable domain in full, completed from reference TRBV28 and TRBJ2-2, reads DVKVTQSSRYLVKRTGEKVFLECVQDMDHENMFWYRQDPGLGLRLIYFSYDVKMKEKGDIPEGYSVSREKKERFSLILESASTNQTSMYLCASSPRGLWREGQLNTGELFFGEGSRLTVL.

This chain connects TRBV11-3 to TRBJ2-3; TRBD1 is a possible D gene (6 bases). Germline V CDR1 and CDR2: SGHNT, YENEEA. V gave up 3 bases and J gave up 5 bases, with 9 bases separating them. This CDR3 has 13 residues. The DNA for the CDR3 is TGTGCCAGCAGCTTCTCAGGGGAAGATACGCAGTATTTT. This codes for CASSFSGEDTQYF.

V usage is TRBV29-1 and J usage is TRBJ1-1; tentative D call: TRBD1 (5 bases). CDR3 size: 14 residues. V gave up 4 bases and J gave up 7 bases, with 19 bases separating them. Germline-derived CDR1 and CDR2 are SQVTM and ANQGSEA. The CDR3 loop is CSVGPVGGTIEAFF. CDR3 coding DNA: TGCAGCGTTGGCCCCGTGGGAGGGACGATTGAAGCTTTCTTT.

The J gene is TRBJ2-3, the V gene TRBV7-2; 7 bases match TRBD2. CDR3 size: 16 residues. From germline, CDR1 is SGHTA and CDR2 FQGNSA. The J segment lost 5 bases and the V segment lost 1 base, leaving 9 bases of the junction unmatched. Here the CDR3 reads CASSLGASIAGDTQYF. DNA for the CDR3: TGTGCCAGCAGCTTAGGGGCATCCATAGCGGGAGATACGCAGTATTTT.

The rearrangement joins TRBV7-8 to TRBJ1-2; D unclear. The germline V and J ends were trimmed by 3 bases and 4 bases, with 9 bases remaining between them. This CDR3 contains 13 residues. Per the germline V gene, CDR1 is SGHVS and CDR2 is FQNEAQ. This CDR3 reads CASSFADGYGYTF. Written as DNA, the CDR3 is TGTGCCAGCAGCTTCGCAGACGGCTATGGCTACACCTTC.

V usage is TRBV6-6 and J usage is TRBJ1-2; 9 bases fit TRBD1. From germline, CDR1 is MNHNY and CDR2 SVGAGI (reference sequence). This CDR3 is built from 16 residues. V shed 6 bases and J 7 bases; nucleotides not matched to a gene: 15. The chain's CDR3 is CASSPGPTGGFIGYTF. In DNA form, the CDR3 reads TGTGCCAGCAGCCCCGGTCCCACAGGGGGCTTTATTGGCTACACCTTC.

This chain links TRBV6-5 with TRBJ1-5; D remains ambiguous. This CDR3 has 14 residues. Germline-derived CDR1 and CDR2 are MNHEY and SVGAGI. V was pared by 7 bases and J by 4 bases, with 14 bases between. The CDR3 region is CASTTLGGNQPQHF. The CDR3 nucleotides read TGTGCCAGCACCACCCTGGGAGGAAATCAGCCCCAGCATTTT.

The gene calls are TRBV7-2 and TRBJ2-7, with TRBD2 matching over 7 bases. This CDR3 is built from 15 residues. J lost 4 bases, V lost 5 bases, and 11 bases had no gene match. Germline values: CDR1 SGHTA, CDR2 FQGNSA. CDR3 DNA sequence: TGTGCCAGCAGCCAAACCGGGACTACCCGATACGAGCAGTACTTC. It encodes CASSQTGTTRYEQYF.

The rearrangement joins TRBV2 to TRBJ1-5; tentative D call: TRBD1 (5 bases). The CDR3 is made up of 14 amino acids. Trimming removed 9 bases from V and 5 bases from J, with 17 bases in between. From germline, CDR1 is SNHLY and CDR2 FYNNEI. CDR3 region: CASSRDGTYQPQHF. Here the CDR3 DNA reads TGTGCCAGTAGTCGGGACGGGACCTATCAGCCCCAGCATTTT.

V is TRBV28 and J is TRBJ1-5; 10 bases are shared with TRBD1. The CDR3 totals 19 residues. Germline V gene data show CDR1 as MDHEN and CDR2 as SYDVKM. After removal of 4 bases from V and 3 bases from J, the junction contained 15 bases not matched to a gene. CDR3 in DNA: TGTGCCAGCAGTTCCTTTCGGGACAGGGGAGGAATTGACAATCAGCCCCAGCATTTT. It encodes CASSSFRDRGGIDNQPQHF. Full variable domain (remainder filled in from reference TRBV28 and TRBJ1-5): DVKVTQSSRYLVKRTGEKVFLECVQDMDHENMFWYRQDPGLGLRLIYFSYDVKMKEKGDIPEGYSVSREKKERFSLILESASTNQTSMYLCASSSFRDRGGIDNQPQHFGDGTRLSIL.

The chain links TRBV15 to TRBJ2-2; D is ambiguous. Trimming cost V 4 bases and J 4 bases, with 16 bases left between them. This CDR3 is 16 amino acids long. The germline V gene has CDR1 LNHNV and CDR2 YYDKDF (reference sequence). CDR3: CATSNRGRPGTGELFF. The CDR3 region has the DNA TGTGCCACCAGCAACAGAGGCAGGCCAGGCACCGGGGAGCTGTTTTTT.

With regard to this clone: The same CDR3 arises from other DNA sequences in this sample as well. The rearrangement links TRBV28 to TRBJ1-1; D might be TRBD1 (5 bases). The CDR3 loop spans 12 amino acids. The germline CDR1 and CDR2 sequences are MDHEN and SYDVKM. The germline V and J ends were trimmed by 8 bases and 0 bases, with 7 bases remaining between them. CDR3 sequence: CASGAVNTEAFF. The CDR3 coding sequence is TGTGCCAGCGGGGCAGTGAACACTGAAGCTTTCTTT.

This chain links TRBV15 with TRBJ1-1, with D perhaps TRBD1 (5 bases). With 0 bases removed from V and 0 bases from J, the gap between germline ends came to 8 bases. Per germline, CDR1 LNHNV and CDR2 YYDKDF (reference sequence). The CDR3 runs to 15 residues. The DNA for the CDR3 is TGTGCCACCAGCAGAGAAGCGGGGGTGAACACTGAAGCTTTCTTT. Encoded protein: CATSREAGVNTEAFF.

The chain combines TRBV5-1 with TRBJ1-1; D gene unclear. The CDR3 has 11 residues. The germline V gene has CDR1 SGHRS and CDR2 YFSETQ. V was trimmed by 4 bases and J by 4 bases, leaving 5 bases between them. The CDR3 is CASSHSTEAFF. Written as DNA, the CDR3 is TGCGCCAGCAGCCACTCCACTGAAGCTTTCTTT.

The chain is built from TRBV9 and TRBJ2-5, with TRBD2 matching 16 bases. The CDR3 runs 17 residues. Per the germline V gene, CDR1 is SGDLS and CDR2 is YYNGEE. Unmatched junction bases numbered 6, after V lost 2 bases and J lost 5 bases. The CDR3 coding sequence is TGTGCCAGCAGCGTTGGGACTAGCGGGAGGGCGCAGGAGACCCAGTACTTC. The encoded protein is CASSVGTSGRAQETQYF.

This chain connects TRBV4-1 to TRBJ2-3, with D perhaps matching TRBD1 (5 bases). This CDR3 is 15 amino acids long. Germline loops: CDR1 MGHRA, CDR2 YSYEKL. V lost 4 bases and J lost 0, with 11 bases in between. CDR3: CASSLIQVSTDTQYF. Written as DNA, the CDR3 is TGCGCCAGCAGCCTTATACAGGTTAGCACAGATACGCAGTATTTT.

Concerning this clone: This same CDR3 is encoded by further DNA sequences in the sample. The chain combines TRBV11-3 with TRBJ2-2; D is unresolved. The CDR3 spans 12 residues. Trimming pared 2 bases from V and 2 bases from J, leaving 0 bases between. Germline V lookup: CDR1 SGHNT, CDR2 YENEEA. The CDR3 DNA is TGTGCCAGCAGCTTAAACACCGGGGAGCTGTTTTTT. Amino acid sequence: CASSLNTGELFF.